The clone carrying this T cell receptor (beta chain) has a single count. Only in-frame clones appear in the TCRdb table, and some are missing; sequencing was by immunoSEQ multiplex PCR. The table includes tens of thousands of clones, 80% to 90% detected once. This entry is derived from a study of OX40 agonist ivuxolimab in advanced cancers. This receptor was taken from an adult with an advanced solid tumor such as melanoma, head and neck, liver or kidney cancer. The sample consisted of CD4+ or CD8+ T cells sorted from blood, taken in a trial of the OX40 agonist ivuxolimab.

CDR3 region: CATSRENRRGYEQYF. The CDR3 region has the DNA TGTGCCACCAGCAGAGAGAACCGCCGCGGATACGAGCAGTACTTC. The gene calls are TRBV15 and TRBJ2-7; no definite D call. The CDR3 contains 15 residues. The germline V gene has CDR1 LNHNV and CDR2 YYDKDF (reference sequence). The germline V and J ends were trimmed by 0 bases and 4 bases, with 13 bases remaining between them.